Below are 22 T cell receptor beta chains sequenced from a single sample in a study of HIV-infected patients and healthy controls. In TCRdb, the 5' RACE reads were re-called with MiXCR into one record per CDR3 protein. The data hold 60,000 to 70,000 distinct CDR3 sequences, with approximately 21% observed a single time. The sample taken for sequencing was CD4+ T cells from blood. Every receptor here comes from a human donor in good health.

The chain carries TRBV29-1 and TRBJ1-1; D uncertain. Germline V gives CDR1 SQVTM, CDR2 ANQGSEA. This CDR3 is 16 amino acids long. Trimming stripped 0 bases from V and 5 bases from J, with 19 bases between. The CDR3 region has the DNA TGCAGCGTTGAAGAGGGCGGTTCGGAGGGAGGGACTGAAGCTTTCTTT. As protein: CSVEEGGSEGGTEAFF. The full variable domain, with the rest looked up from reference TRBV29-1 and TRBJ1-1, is SAVISQKPSRDICQRGTSLTIQCQVDSQVTMMFWYRQQPGQSLTLIATANQGSEATYESGFVIDKFPISRPNLTFSTLTVSNMSPEDSSIYLCSVEEGGSEGGTEAFFGQGTRLTVV.

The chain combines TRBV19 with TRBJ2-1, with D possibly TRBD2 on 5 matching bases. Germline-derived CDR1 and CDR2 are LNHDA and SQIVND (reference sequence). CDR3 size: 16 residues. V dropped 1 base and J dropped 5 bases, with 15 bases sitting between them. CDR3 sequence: CASSIALLAVNNEQFF. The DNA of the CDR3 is TGTGCCAGTAGTATAGCGTTGCTAGCAGTAAACAATGAGCAGTTCTTC.

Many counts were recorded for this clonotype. The CDR3 spells CASSLGVRGVRNQPQHF. The CDR3 nucleotides are TGTGCCAGCAGTTTGGGGGTCAGGGGGGTGCGCAATCAGCCCCAGCATTTT. V and J are TRBV12-3 or TRBV12-4 and TRBJ1-5; 7 positions agree with TRBD1. CDR3 length: 17 amino acids. The trim removed 3 bases at V and 2 bases at J, leaving 10 bases unmatched.

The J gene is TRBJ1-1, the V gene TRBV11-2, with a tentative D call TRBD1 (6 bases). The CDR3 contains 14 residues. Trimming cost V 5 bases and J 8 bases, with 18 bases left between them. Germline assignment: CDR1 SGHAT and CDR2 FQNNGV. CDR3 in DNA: TGTGCCAGCAGCACTTTCGGGGGCTCCGTAGAAGCTTTCTTT. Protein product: CASSTFGGSVEAFF.

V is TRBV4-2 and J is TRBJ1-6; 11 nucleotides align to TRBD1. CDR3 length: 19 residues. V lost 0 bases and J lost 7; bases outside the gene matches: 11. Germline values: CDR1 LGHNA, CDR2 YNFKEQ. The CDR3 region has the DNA TGTGCCAGCAGCCAAGAAATAGTTGACGGGACAGGGGGGAATTCACCCCTCCACTTT. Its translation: CASSQEIVDGTGGNSPLHF.

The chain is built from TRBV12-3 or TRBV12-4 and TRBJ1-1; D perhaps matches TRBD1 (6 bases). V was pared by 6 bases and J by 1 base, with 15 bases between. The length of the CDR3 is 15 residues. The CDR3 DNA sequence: TGTGCCAGCAGCCCCCTAGGGACATCGAACACTGAAGCTTTCTTT. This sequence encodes CASSPLGTSNTEAFF.

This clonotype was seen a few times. The CDR3 bases are TGTGCCAGCAGTAAGCGGTGGGGCTCCTACAATGAGCAGTTCTTC. This translates into CASSKRWGSYNEQFF. This sequence joins TRBV7-9 and TRBJ2-1; D is possibly TRBD2 (5 bases). V was cut by 6 bases and J by 0 bases, with 12 bases left in between. Germline V gene sequence: CDR1 SEHNR, CDR2 FQNEAQ (reference sequence). The CDR3 consists of 15 residues.

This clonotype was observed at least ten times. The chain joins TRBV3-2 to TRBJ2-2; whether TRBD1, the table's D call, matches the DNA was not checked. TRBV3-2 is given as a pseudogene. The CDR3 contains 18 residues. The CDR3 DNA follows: TGTGCCAGCAGCCAAGTTGTGTTTCCGGGGGGCAGACCCGGGGAGCTGTTTTTT. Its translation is CASSQVVFPGGRPGELFF.

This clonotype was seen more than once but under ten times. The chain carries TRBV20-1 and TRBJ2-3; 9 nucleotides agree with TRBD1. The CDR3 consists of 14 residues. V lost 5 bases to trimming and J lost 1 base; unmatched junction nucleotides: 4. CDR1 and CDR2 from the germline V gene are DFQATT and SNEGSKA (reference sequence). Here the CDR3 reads CSAEWTGGTDTQYF. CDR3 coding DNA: TGCAGTGCTGAATGGACAGGGGGCACAGATACGCAGTATTTT.

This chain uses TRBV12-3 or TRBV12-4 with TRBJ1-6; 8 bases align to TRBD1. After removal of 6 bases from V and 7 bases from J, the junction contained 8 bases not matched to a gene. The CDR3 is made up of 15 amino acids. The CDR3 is CASRASGTGNSPLHF. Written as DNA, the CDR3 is TGTGCCAGCAGAGCCTCCGGGACAGGAAATTCACCCCTCCACTTT.

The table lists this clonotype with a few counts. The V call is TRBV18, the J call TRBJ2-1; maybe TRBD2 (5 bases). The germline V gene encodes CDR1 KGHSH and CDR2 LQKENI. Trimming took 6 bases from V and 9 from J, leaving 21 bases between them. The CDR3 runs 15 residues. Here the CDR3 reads CASSPDLAVEGEQFF. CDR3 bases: TGTGCCAGCTCGCCCGACCTAGCCGTCGAGGGTGAGCAGTTCTTC. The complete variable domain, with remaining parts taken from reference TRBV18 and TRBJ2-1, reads NAGVMQNPRHLVRRRGQEARLRCSPMKGHSHVYWYRQLPEEGLKFMVYLQKENIIDESGMPKERFSAEFPKEGPSILRIQQVVRGDSAAYFCASSPDLAVEGEQFFGPGTRLTVL.

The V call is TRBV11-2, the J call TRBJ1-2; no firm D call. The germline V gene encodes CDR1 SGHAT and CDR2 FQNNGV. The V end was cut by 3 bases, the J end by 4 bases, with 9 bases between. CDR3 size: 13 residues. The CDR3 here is CASSFDPLYGYTF. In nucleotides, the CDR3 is TGTGCCAGCAGCTTCGATCCCCTCTATGGCTACACCTTC.

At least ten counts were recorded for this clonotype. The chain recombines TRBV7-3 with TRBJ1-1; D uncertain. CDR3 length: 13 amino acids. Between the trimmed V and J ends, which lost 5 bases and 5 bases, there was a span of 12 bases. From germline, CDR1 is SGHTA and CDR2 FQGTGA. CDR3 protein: CASSVVGGTEAFF. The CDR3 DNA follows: TGTGCCAGCAGCGTTGTCGGAGGGACTGAAGCTTTCTTT. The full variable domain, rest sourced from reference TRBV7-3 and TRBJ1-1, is GAGVSQTPSNKVTEKGKYVELRCDPISGHTALYWYRQSLGQGPEFLIYFQGTGAADDSGLPNDRFFAVRPEGSVSTLKIQRTERGDSAVYLCASSVVGGTEAFFGQGTRLTVV.

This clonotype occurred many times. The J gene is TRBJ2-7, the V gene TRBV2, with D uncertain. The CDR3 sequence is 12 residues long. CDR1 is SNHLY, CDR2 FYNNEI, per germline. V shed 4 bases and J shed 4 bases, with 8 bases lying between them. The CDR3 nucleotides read TGTGCCAGCAGTGCCTCCGGTTACGAGCAGTACTTC. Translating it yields CASSASGYEQYF.

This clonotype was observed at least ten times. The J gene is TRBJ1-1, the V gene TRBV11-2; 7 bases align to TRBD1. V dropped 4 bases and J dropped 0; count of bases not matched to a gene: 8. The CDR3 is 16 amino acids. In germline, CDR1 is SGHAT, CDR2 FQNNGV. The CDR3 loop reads CASSSTRTGLNTEAFF. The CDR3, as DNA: TGTGCCAGCAGCTCCACCCGGACAGGCCTGAACACTGAAGCTTTCTTT.

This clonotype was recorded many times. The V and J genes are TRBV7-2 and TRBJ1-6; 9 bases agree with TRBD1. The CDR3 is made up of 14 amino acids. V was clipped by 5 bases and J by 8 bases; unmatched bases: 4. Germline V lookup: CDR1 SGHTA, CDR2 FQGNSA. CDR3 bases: TGTGCCAGCAGCGAACAGGGGGCAGATTCACCCCTCCACTTT. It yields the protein CASSEQGADSPLHF.

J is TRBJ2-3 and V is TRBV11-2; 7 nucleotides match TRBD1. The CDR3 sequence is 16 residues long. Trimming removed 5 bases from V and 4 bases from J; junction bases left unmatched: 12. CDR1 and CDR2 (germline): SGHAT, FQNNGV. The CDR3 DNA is TGTGCCAGCAGCAAGAACAGGGGTGGTTATTCAGATACGCAGTATTTT. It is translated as CASSKNRGGYSDTQYF.

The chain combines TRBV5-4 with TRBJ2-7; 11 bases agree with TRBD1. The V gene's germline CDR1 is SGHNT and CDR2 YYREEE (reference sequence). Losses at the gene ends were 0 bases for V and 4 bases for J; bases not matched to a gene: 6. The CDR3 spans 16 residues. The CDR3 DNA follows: TGTGCCAGCAGCTTGGCCGGGACAGGGGGGAAGTACGAGCAGTACTTC. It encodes CASSLAGTGGKYEQYF.

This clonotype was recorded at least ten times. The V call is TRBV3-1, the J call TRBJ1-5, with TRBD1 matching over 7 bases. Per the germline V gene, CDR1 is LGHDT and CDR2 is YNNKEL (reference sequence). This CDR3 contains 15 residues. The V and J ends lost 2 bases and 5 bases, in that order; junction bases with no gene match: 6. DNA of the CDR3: TGTGCCAGCAGCCAAACCCGGGACAGTTATCAGCCCCAGCATTTT. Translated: CASSQTRDSYQPQHF.

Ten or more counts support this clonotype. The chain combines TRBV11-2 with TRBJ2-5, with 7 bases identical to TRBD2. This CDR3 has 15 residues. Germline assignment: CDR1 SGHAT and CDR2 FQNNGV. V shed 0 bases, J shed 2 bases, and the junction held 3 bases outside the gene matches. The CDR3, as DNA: TGTGCCAGCAGCTTAGAACTAGCGCCACAAGAGACCCAGTACTTC. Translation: CASSLELAPQETQYF. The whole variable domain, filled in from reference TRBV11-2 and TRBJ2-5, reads EAGVAQSPRYKIIEKRQSVAFWCNPISGHATLYWYQQILGQGPKLLIQFQNNGVVDDSQLPKDRFSAERLKGVDSTLKIQPAKLEDSAVYLCASSLELAPQETQYFGPGTRLLVL.

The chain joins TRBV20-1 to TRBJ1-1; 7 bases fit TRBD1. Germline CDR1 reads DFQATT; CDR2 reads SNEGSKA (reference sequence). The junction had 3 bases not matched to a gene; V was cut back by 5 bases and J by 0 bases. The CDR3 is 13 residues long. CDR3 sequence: CSAGTDLNTEAFF. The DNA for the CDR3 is TGCAGTGCTGGGACAGATTTGAACACTGAAGCTTTCTTT.

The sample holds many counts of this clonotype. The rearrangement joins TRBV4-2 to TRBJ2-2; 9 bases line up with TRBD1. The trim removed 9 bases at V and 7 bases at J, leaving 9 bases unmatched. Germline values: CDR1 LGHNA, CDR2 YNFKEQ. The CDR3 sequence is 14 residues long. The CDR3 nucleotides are TGTGCCAGTCGGGACAGGGATAAGGACGGGGAGCTGTTTTTT. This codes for CASRDRDKDGELFF.